This TCR beta chain was obtained from a study of molecular identifiers for immune sequencing clone quantification (dated by TCRdb to the late 2010s). Broadly, across the study: For a replicate experiment, RNA from 20,000 or 100,000 naive CD8 T cells was divided into five aliquots, and four of the five aliquots were sequenced. CD8 T cells were used in a methods study to benchmark molecular-identifier clustering-based TCR repertoire sequencing (MIDCIRS) and TCR RNA copy counting. The paper's findings and limits, for the study overall: A single cell's worth of spiked-in Jurkat TCR RNA was reported detectable even among 850,000 to 1,000,000 naive CD8 T cells. The sizes of highly expanded clones could end up underestimated when identical TCR molecules share a barcode. Without barcode sub-clustering, chimeric consensus sequences inflated TCR diversity; chimeras reached as high as 47%. In CMV-specific effector cells, over 97% of molecules were held by clones above 20 RNA copies, whereas under 1% of molecules were held by such clones in naive cells. Modeling indicated around 2.7 TCR RNA copies recovered per cell, compared with about 10 by digital PCR, which implies a capture efficiency of around 31%. Naive libraries contained spiked-in Jurkat TCR RNA (around ten copies' worth), which is not part of the donor repertoire.

Ends trimmed: V by 2 bases, J by 5 bases; bases unmatched to a gene: 9. From the cysteine up to the phenylalanine, the CDR3 has a length of 16 residues. Only the CDR3 DNA is retained, 48 bases long and in frame from the first base. From the germline V gene, CDR1 is MNHEY and CDR2 is SVGAGI. Turning to this clonotype: Its antigen is still unknown. Qualities for individual bases were not recorded, and no much larger clone is one base off.

Libraries of naive CD8 T cells were built from 20,000 to 1,000,000 sorted cells, with 10%, 30% or 50% of the purified RNA used. On a BD FACSAria II, naive CD8 T cells were FACS-sorted as CD8+CD4-CCR7+CD45RA+ and collected into RLT Plus buffer. To test detection sensitivity, Jurkat RNA equal to 10 or so TCR copies was added to samples of about 17,000-1,100,000 naive CD8 T cells. CD8 T cells were enriched using RosetteSep CD8+ T Cell Enrichment Cocktail and Ficoll-Paque, and the enriched cells then underwent ACK red cell lysis. The library was produced with PCR. This sample was sequenced with an Illumina HiSeq 4000. Preparation of bulk TCR libraries followed a previously described approach, with the TCR primers listed in Table S5. Total RNA was purified with the Qiagen AllPrep DNA/RNA kit. Reads from multiple sequencing runs of the same library were pooled before analysis. Processing in the source paper ran as follows. Reads were retained only if their TCR constant sequence matched exactly, and those retained reads were trimmed to 150 nt and grouped according to their 12-nt molecular barcodes. Within each barcode group, reads were sub-clustered at a 15% Levenshtein threshold, and quality-weighted consensus sequences were built per RNA molecule. Non-functional sequences were removed, as were lower-count sequences one edit away from another. Based on a fit of two negative binomial distributions, barcode sub-clusters having less than 20% of the maximum read count were discarded. The raw public reads went through TCRdb reprocessing: fastp at Q25, MiXCR clone calling, in-frame beta chains kept. Rows merge per CDR3 protein into single entries with the most common DNA and genes. Clone size and V and J calls follow TCRdb, not the original study. The sample data list approximately 550,000 distinct CDR3 sequences, and 20% to 25% of these were observed just once. The ten largest clones take up 0.7% to 1% of the sample.

Sequenced material: naive CD8+ T cells from blood, with Jurkat cell RNA spiked in. The cell subset or site label of this sample denotes: FACS-sorted CD8+CD4-CCR7+CD45RA+ naive T cells. The V and J genes are TRBV6-5 and TRBJ2-1; TRBD2 fits 7 bases in the junction. The clonotype originates from a human donor in good health. Some libraries in this study had Jurkat cell RNA spiked in. The sequence in DNA is TGTGCCAGCAGTTACGTTTCGGGGGACTACGACAATGAGCAGTTCTTC. This codes for CASSYVSGDYDNEQFF.